Listed below are T cell receptor beta chains from one sample, sequenced in a study of CD8 T cells in ankylosing spondylitis. TCRdb re-analysed the 5' RACE reads in MiXCR, keeping a single row per CDR3 protein. The sample carries roughly 400,000 distinct CDR3 sequences, approximately 20% recorded once. Source material: blood, either unsorted or a sorted T cell fraction (not recorded which). These receptors all come from a male donor with ankylosing spondylitis. The CDR3 runs from the conserved cysteine through the conserved F or W. D genes are given only for firm matches. Size is stated for part of the rows, as once, few or many counts, or as a class when the clone is expanded.

TRBJ2-5 | TRBD2 | few | TRBV10-3 | TGTGCCATCAGTGGGTCTAGCGGGAGAGCTCGGGAGACCCAGTACTTC | CAISGSSGRARETQYF
TRBJ2-2 | NA | few | TRBV7-7 | TGTGCTAGCAGCTTAGACGGGACGAACACCGGGGAGCTGTTTTTT | CASSLDGTNTGELFF
TRBJ2-2 | NA | few | TRBV12-3/TRBV12-4 | TGTGCCAGCAGCCCTGCTTGGCCCTTCACCGGGGAGCTGTTTTTT | CASSPAWPFTGELFF
TRBJ2-2 | NA | NA | TRBV6-1 | TGTGCCAGCAGACTACAGGGTCGGGTCGGGGAGCTGTTTTTT | CASRLQGRVGELFF
TRBJ2-1 | TRBD2 | few | TRBV20-1 | TGCAGTGCTAGAGTCCTGAGCGGGAGGGTGAGTGAGCAGTTCTTC | CSARVLSGRVSEQFF
TRBJ1-4 | NA | few | TRBV12-3/TRBV12-4 | TGTGCCAGCAGGAGACACGTCGCGGGAGACGAAAAACTGTTTTTT | CASRRHVAGDEKLFF
TRBJ2-4 | TRBD1 | NA | TRBV10-3 | TGTGCCATCAGTGAGTCGCAACAGGGGGTCAACATTCAGTACTTC | CAISESQQGVNIQYF
TRBJ2-5 | NA | once | TRBV5-1 | TGCGCCAGCAGCCGAGATCGTGGGACGGCGGAGACCCAGTACTTC | CASSRDRGTAETQYF
TRBJ2-7 | TRBD2 | few | TRBV18 | TGTGCCAGCTCACCACCAATAGCGGGAGACTACGAGCAGTACTTC | CASSPPIAGDYEQYF
TRBJ2-7 | TRBD2 | NA | TRBV9 | TGTGCCAGCAGCCGTAGTTCGAGCGGGAGTGTCGGCTCCTACGAGCAGTACTTC | CASSRSSSGSVGSYEQYF
TRBJ2-1 | TRBD2 | NA | TRBV7-2 | TGTGCCACCGCCCTAGCGGGGTACCACAATGAGCAGTTCTTC | CATALAGYHNEQFF
TRBJ2-3 | NA | NA | TRBV7-2 | TGTGCCAGCAGCGAAGGGTTGGGGGTCCCAGATACGCAGTATTTT | CASSEGLGVPDTQYF
TRBJ2-1 | NA | NA | TRBV5-1 | TGCGCCAGCAGCTCTTCAGGCTCCGGGCGGTTCTTC | CASSSSGSGRFF
TRBJ2-7 | NA | NA | TRBV4-1 | TGCGCCAGCAGCCAAGACCCAGGGGGGTCCTACGAGCAGTACTTC | CASSQDPGGSYEQYF
TRBJ1-5 | NA | few | TRBV7-2 | TGTGCCAGCAGCCCCCGGGCTAGTCCGGAGGGCAATCAGCCCCAGCATTTT | CASSPRASPEGNQPQHF
TRBJ2-3 | TRBD2 | few | TRBV5-1 | TGCGCCAGCGCTGTAAGCGGGACGTTTCCAGATACGCAGTATTTT | CASAVSGTFPDTQYF
TRBJ2-1 | NA | NA | TRBV11-2 | TGTGCCAGCAGCTTAGTGTTTGGCCTCTACAATGAGCAGTTCTTC | CASSLVFGLYNEQFF
TRBJ2-2 | TRBD2 | NA | TRBV12-3/TRBV12-4 | TGTGCCAGCAGCCAAACTAGCGGGAGGTTCCCCGGGGAGCTGTTTTTT | CASSQTSGRFPGELFF
TRBJ2-3 | NA | few | TRBV20-1 | TGCAGTGCTATCCGCGGAAGTAGCAGGTGGACAGATACGCAGTATTTT | CSAIRGSSRWTDTQYF